The 3 T cell receptor beta chains listed next were all sequenced from one sample in a study of CD8+ T cells in alopecia areata. Isolated RNA was reverse transcribed into cDNA used as the sequencing template. The table came from immunoSEQ multiplex PCR; TCRdb's copy has only in-frame clones and leaves some out. Of under 350,000 clones listed, about 62% are singletons. The treatment is: oral pan-JAK inhibitor, 5-10 mg twice daily. Sequences were derived from CD4+ T cells sorted from blood, sampled at week 24, from a patient treated with tofacitinib. The receptor set was obtained from a human donor with alopecia areata.

V gene TRBV5-6 combines with J gene TRBJ1-1; 7 bases are a match to TRBD1. The V segment lost 2 bases and the J segment 11 bases; nucleotides outside the gene matches: 9. This CDR3 comprises 13 residues. Per the germline V gene, CDR1 is SGHDT and CDR2 is YYEEEE. The CDR3 loop is CASSFRQGFYAFF. DNA for the CDR3: TGTGCCAGCAGCTTCCGACAGGGATTTTACGCTTTCTTT.

The chain links TRBV30 to TRBJ1-1; a weak D match, TRBD1 (5 bases). Trimming pared 2 bases from V and 2 bases from J, leaving 18 bases between. CDR1 is GTSNPN, CDR2 SVGIG, per germline (reference sequence). This CDR3 spans 16 amino acids. DNA of the CDR3: TGTGCCTGGAGTTCTTCCCAAGCAGGGATAAACACTGAAGCTTTCTTT. Its protein is CAWSSSQAGINTEAFF.

The rearrangement uses TRBV5-6 and TRBJ2-5; 7 bases align to TRBD2. CDR1 and CDR2 (germline): SGHDT, YYEEEE. CDR3 length: 16 amino acids. V gave up 3 bases and J gave up 4 bases; unmatched junction bases: 12. DNA of the CDR3: TGTGCCAGCAGCTGGGGGAGTGGGAGGGTCGGAGAGACCCAGTACTTC. Amino acid sequence: CASSWGSGRVGETQYF. Supplemented by reference TRBV5-6 and TRBJ2-5, the full variable domain reads DAGVTQSPTHLIKTRGQQVTLRCSPKSGHDTVSWYQQALGQGPQFIFQYYEEEERQRGNFPDRFSGHQFPNYSSELNVNALLLGDSALYLCASSWGSGRVGETQYFGPGTRLLVL.